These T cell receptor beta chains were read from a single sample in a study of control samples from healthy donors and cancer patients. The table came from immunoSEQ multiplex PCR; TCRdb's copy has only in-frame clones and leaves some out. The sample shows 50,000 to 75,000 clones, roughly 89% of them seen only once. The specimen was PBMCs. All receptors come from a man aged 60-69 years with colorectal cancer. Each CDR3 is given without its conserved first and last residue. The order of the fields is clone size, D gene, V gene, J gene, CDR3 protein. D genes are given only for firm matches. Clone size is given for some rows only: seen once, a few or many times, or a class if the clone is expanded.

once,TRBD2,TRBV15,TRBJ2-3,ATSRLAGGSTDTQY
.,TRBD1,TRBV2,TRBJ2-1,ASSRRDRVYNEQF
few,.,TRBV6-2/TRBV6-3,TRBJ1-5,ASSYRTGTLFSNQPQH
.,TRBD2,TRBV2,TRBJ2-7,AISSSGYEQY
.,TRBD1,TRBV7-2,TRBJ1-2,ASSLGSGQFYGYT
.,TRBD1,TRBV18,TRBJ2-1,ASSPPAGTGDEQF
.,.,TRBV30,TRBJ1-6,AWKNSYNSPLH
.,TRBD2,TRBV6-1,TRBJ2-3,ASSEYRSGGLTDTQY
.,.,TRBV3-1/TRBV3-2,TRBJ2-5,ASELSGQETQY
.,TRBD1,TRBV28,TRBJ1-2,ASRSGTAYGYT
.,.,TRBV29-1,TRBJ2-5,SVTRRLTQETQY
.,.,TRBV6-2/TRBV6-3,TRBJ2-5,ASSGFRLETQY
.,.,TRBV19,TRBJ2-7,ASSIGPGLYEQY
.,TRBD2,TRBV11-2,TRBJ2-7,ASSLETSGGTYEQY
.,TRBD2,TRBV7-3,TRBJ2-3,ASSSLGLAVSSTDTQY
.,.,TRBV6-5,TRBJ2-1,ASRVALRDEQF
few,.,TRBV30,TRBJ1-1,AWSRPPNTEAF
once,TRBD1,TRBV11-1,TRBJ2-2,ASSLGQGNTGELF